The TCR beta chain under discussion was sequenced for a study of T-cell reconstitution after alpha-beta-depleted transplantation in children. This CDR3 is 11 amino acids long. V lost 6 bases to trimming and J lost 5 bases, with 7 bases between them. This clonotype was recorded many times. Antigen specificity is unknown. A TCRbeta library incorporating unique molecular identifiers was prepared. TCRdb ran MiXCR on the PCR reads and lists one entry per CDR3 protein. The table lists 200,000 to 300,000 distinct CDR3 sequences, less than 9% of them singletons, with roughly 5.8% in the top ten. Study results and caveats: In patients about two months after transplant, alpha-beta T cells reportedly arose from several hundred expanded graft clones. A year post-transplant, T-cell counts and diversity derived mostly from newly produced T cells.

The receptor was isolated from a male patient younger than 18 who had a stem cell transplant for acute lymphoblastic leukemia, so the T cells may come from the graft donor. This specimen was PBMCs, mostly from graft donor cells, taken 180 days after TCRalphabeta/CD19-depleted stem cell transplant. The chain carries TRBV12-3 or TRBV12-4 and TRBJ2-5; D unresolved. The chain's CDR3 is CASRVWETQYF. As DNA, the CDR3 is TGTGCCAGCAGGGTTTGGGAGACCCAGTACTTC.